Following are 9 T cell receptor beta chains from one sample sequenced in a study of cytomegalovirus exposure and HLA in healthy donors. PCR used 60 Vbeta primers and 13 Jbeta primers. Sequencing used immunoSEQ multiplex PCR; TCRdb keeps in-frame clones, though not all of them. The sample shows around 170,000 clones, approximately 84% of them seen only once. Source material: PBMCs. The receptors were gathered from a man aged 50 to 60 in good health and CMV-seronegative.

This clone has more than one count but fewer than ten. The chain recombines TRBV30 with TRBJ2-4, with 7 bases fitting TRBD1. Germline CDR1 GTSNPN, CDR2 SVGIG (reference sequence). The CDR3 covers 13 residues. J was trimmed by 6 bases and V by 2 bases; bases with no gene match: 4. The CDR3 here is CAWSWGQLNIQYF. CDR3 nucleotides: TGTGCCTGGAGTTGGGGACAGTTAAACATTCAGTACTTC.

The chain joins TRBV7-3 to TRBJ1-1, with D unresolved. The V gene's germline CDR1 is SGHTA and CDR2 FQGTGA. V lost 2 bases and J 1 base, leaving 5 bases between the germline ends. The CDR3 is made up of 13 amino acids. CDR3: CASSLAENTEAFF. The CDR3 DNA reads TGTGCCAGCAGCTTAGCAGAGAACACTGAAGCTTTCTTT.

The chain has TRBV15 and TRBJ1-5, with 9 bases fitting TRBD1. The CDR3 contains 16 residues. V was pared by 4 bases and J by 1 base, with 5 bases of the junction left unmatched. The germline gives CDR1 LNHNV, CDR2 YYDKDF (reference sequence). CDR3: CATSTEDRGSNQPQHF. DNA for the CDR3: TGTGCCACCAGCACAGAGGACAGGGGAAGCAATCAGCCCCAGCATTTT.

A few counts support this clone. The rearrangement links TRBV5-1 to TRBJ2-3, with 7 bases that match TRBD1. The trim removed 2 bases at V and 4 bases at J, leaving 7 bases unmatched. There are 15 residues in the CDR3. The germline V gene has CDR1 SGHRS and CDR2 YFSETQ. This CDR3 reads CASSFPNRGSDTQYF. The CDR3 DNA reads TGCGCCAGCAGCTTCCCTAACAGGGGTTCAGATACGCAGTATTTT.

V and J are TRBV29-1 and TRBJ2-7; 9 bases map to TRBD2. The CDR3 covers 14 residues. The V segment lost 3 bases and the J segment 2 bases; nucleotides outside the gene matches: 5. Germline V lookup: CDR1 SQVTM, CDR2 ANQGSEA. CDR3 loop: CSVEGRGGAYEQYF. As DNA, the CDR3 is TGCAGCGTTGAGGGGCGGGGGGGGGCCTACGAGCAGTACTTC.

CDR3 nucleotide sequence: TGTGCCAGTCCTATCCCTGGTACCCCCACAGATACGCAGTATTTT. Protein product: CASPIPGTPTDTQYF. This chain uses TRBV19 with TRBJ2-3, with D unclear. CDR3 length equals 15 residues. The germline V and J ends were trimmed by 8 bases and 2 bases, with 17 bases remaining between them. Germline V gene sequence: CDR1 LNHDA, CDR2 SQIVND (reference sequence).

This clone appeared once. The rearrangement uses TRBV14 and TRBJ2-4; 8 bases map to TRBD1. CDR3 length equals 16 residues. The germline V gene has CDR1 SGHDN and CDR2 FVKESK. Trimming at V came to 6 bases and at J to 0 bases, leaving 7 bases not matched to a gene. CDR3 residues: CASRPYRGEAKNIQYF. DNA of the CDR3: TGTGCCAGCAGACCTTACAGGGGGGAAGCCAAAAACATTCAGTACTTC.

V usage is TRBV23-1 and J usage is TRBJ1-4; the D is unclear. TRBV23-1 is classed as an ORF, of uncertain function. The CDR3 runs to 15 residues. The germline V and J ends were trimmed by 2 bases and 3 bases, with 10 bases remaining between them. For the CDR3, the DNA is TGCGCCAGCAGTCAAACTAGGGCAGCTAATGAAAAACTGTTTTTT. It codes for CASSQTRAANEKLFF.

The V call is TRBV5-6, the J call TRBJ2-6, with TRBD2 matching 7 bases. The CDR3 spans 16 residues. The V gene's germline CDR1 is SGHDT and CDR2 YYEEEE. The junction had 9 bases not matched to a gene; V was cut back by 4 bases and J by 5 bases. The CDR3 is CASSPGSGVRANVLTF. The CDR3 coding sequence is TGTGCCAGCAGCCCCGGGAGCGGGGTCAGGGCCAACGTCCTGACTTTC.